The sequence of this T cell receptor beta chain was determined in a study of T cell responses to AZD1222 COVID-19 vaccine. Findings of the study overall: Recipients of two AZD1222 doses showed rising Spike-specific TCR breadth and depth. CD4 TCRs associated with vaccination spanned spike, dominating at 160-218 and 743-854. Possibly, clonal diversity was underestimated; donors were largely white British and included more females.

Assay: immunoSEQ multiplex PCR; the TCRdb copy retains only in-frame clones and omits some. Of around 150,000 clones listed, roughly 90% are singletons. As for this clone: Its antigen is not identified.

V was trimmed by 2 bases and J by 7 bases, leaving 8 bases between them. Germline V lookup: CDR1 MNHEY, CDR2 SMNVEV (reference sequence). The CDR3 consists of 12 residues. The sequencing used peripheral blood, collected 28 days after the second AZD1222 dose. This chain uses TRBV27 with TRBJ1-2, with D hard to call. The receptor's source is an adult who received the AZD1222 COVID-19 vaccine. This chain's CDR3 is CASSLDGRGYTF. The CDR3 nucleotides read TGTGCCAGCAGTTTAGACGGCCGTGGCTACACCTTC.